This T cell receptor (beta chain) was sequenced for a study of PD-L1 blockade in urothelial cancer. Study-wide context: The study started patients on atezolizumab in the mid-2010s, giving 1,200 mg intravenously every 3 weeks. In the patient group, about 90% of the roughly 29 were males with bladder-origin urothelial cancer. T cells were recovered from blood samples at a median of roughly 150,000.

Synthetic templates analogous to TCR were spiked into all PCRs individually. Repertoires were generated with immunoSEQ multiplex PCR, while TCRdb's copy carries only in-frame clones and drops some. The data show 90,000 to 120,000 clones, about 89% seen once. Trimming took 1 base from V and 4 from J; bases not matched to a gene: 6. The CDR3 has 15 amino acids. Germline assignment: CDR1 SGHRS and CDR2 YFSETQ. V usage is TRBV5-1 and J usage is TRBJ2-3, with 7 bases identical to TRBD1. The input for sequencing was PBMCs, taken around atezolizumab (anti-PD-L1) treatment. The origin of this receptor is a woman aged 80 or older with urothelial cancer. The CDR3 region is CASSLTTGVADTQYF. For the CDR3, the DNA is TGCGCCAGCAGCTTGACAACAGGGGTGGCAGATACGCAGTATTTT.